The sequence of this T cell receptor (beta chain) was determined in a study of blood T cell repertoires in COVID-19. In the study overall: COVID-19 samples collected from the United States, Italy and Spain covered acute and convalescent phases. Sample material is recorded as cDNA or gDNA derived from T cells, B-cell-depleted T cells, or PBMCs.

V gave up 3 bases and J gave up 3 bases; unmatched junction bases: 10. Germline-derived CDR1 and CDR2 are MGHRA and YSYEKL. This CDR3 has 16 amino acids. Source study methods: For nucleated cells, counts were estimated from reference gene primer amplification. TCRdb keeps only in-frame clones here, not all; method: immunoSEQ multiplex PCR. That table is the source of V, J and clone size, and D and trimming were worked out from the DNA. Of 49,000 or so clones listed, around 87% were seen once; the top ten hold roughly 7.1%. The V gene is TRBV4-1, the J gene TRBJ2-7; TRBD2 matches 8 bases. This TCR was recovered from a man aged 50-60 years with active COVID-19. Sample: peripheral blood. In nucleotides, the CDR3 is TGCGCCAGCAGCCACCCCAGCGGGAGTCGGTACTACGAGCAGTACTTC. It is translated as CASSHPSGSRYYEQYF.